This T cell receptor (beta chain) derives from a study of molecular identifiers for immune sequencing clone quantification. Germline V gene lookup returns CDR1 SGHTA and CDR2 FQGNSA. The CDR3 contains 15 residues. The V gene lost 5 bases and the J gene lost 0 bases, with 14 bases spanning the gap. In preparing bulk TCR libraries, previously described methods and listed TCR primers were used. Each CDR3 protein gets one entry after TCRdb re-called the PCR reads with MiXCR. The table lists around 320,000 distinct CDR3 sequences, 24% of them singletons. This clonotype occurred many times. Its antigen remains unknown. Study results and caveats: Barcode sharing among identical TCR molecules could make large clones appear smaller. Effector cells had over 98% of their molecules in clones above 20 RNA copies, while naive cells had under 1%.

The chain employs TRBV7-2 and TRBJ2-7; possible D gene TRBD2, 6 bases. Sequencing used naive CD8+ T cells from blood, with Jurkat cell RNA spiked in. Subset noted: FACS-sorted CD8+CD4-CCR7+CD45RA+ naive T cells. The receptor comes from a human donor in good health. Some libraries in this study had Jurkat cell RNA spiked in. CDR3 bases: TGTGCCAGCAGCCTATACTCCGGGAGCTCCTACGAGCAGTACTTC. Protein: CASSLYSGSSYEQYF.